A single T cell receptor beta chain is shown here with its context. This CDR3 spans 14 amino acids. The V and J ends lost 8 bases and 0 bases, in that order; junction bases with no gene match: 6. Looked up from germline, CDR1 is LNHDA and CDR2 is SQIVND (reference sequence). TCRdb's table, derived via immunoSEQ multiplex PCR, lists solely in-frame clones and lacks some. The table records approximately 90,000 clones, approximately 81% of them present only once. This entry belongs to a study of glioma-infiltrating T cells after dendritic cell vaccination. Whole-study context: Three intradermal dendritic cell vaccine injections were given every two weeks.

This TCR came from a human donor with glioblastoma. Sequencing was performed on blood, taken before dendritic cell vaccination. This sequence joins TRBV19 and TRBJ2-7, with 8 bases aligning to TRBD1. The CDR3 loop is CASRGQGSSYEQYF. CDR3 DNA: TGTGCCAGTCGAGGACAGGGATCCTCCTACGAGCAGTACTTC.